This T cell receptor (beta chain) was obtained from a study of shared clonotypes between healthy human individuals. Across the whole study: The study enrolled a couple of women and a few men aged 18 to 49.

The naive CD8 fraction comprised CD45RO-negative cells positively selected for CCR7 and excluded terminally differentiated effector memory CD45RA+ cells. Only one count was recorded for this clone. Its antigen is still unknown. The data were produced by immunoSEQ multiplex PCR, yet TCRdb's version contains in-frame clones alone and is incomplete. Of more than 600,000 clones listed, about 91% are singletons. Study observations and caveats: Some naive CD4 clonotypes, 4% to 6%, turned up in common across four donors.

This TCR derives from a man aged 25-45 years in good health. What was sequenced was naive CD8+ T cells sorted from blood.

CDR3 in DNA: TGTGCCAGCAGCTTAGCCCCAGATACGCAGTATTTT. Protein sequence: CASSLAPDTQYF. This chain links TRBV7-8 with TRBJ2-3; D gene unclear. V lost 0 bases, J lost 4 bases, and 2 bases lay in between. Germline CDR1 reads SGHVS; CDR2 reads FQNEAQ. The CDR3 has 12 amino acids.